A selection of T cell receptor beta chains follows, all from one sample in a study of blood T cell repertoires in COVID-19. The repertoire was sequenced with immunoSEQ multiplex PCR; TCRdb's copy has only in-frame clones and lacks some. The repertoire has roughly 340,000 clones, approximately 88% of them found once; the top ten carry approximately 3%. The sample taken for sequencing was peripheral blood. Receptor source: a woman aged 30 to 39 with COVID-19, enrolled during active disease. The CDR3 runs from the conserved cysteine through the conserved F or W. The D gene is left open where the match is weak. Part of the rows lack a size; the others show once, few, many or a class for expanded clones.

>.|TRBV4-3|TRBD2|TRBJ2-3
CASSLLTSGADTQYF
TGCGCCAGCAGCCTACTGACTAGCGGGGCAGATACGCAGTATTTT
>.|TRBV18|.|TRBJ2-1
CASSPPTTVTMVQFF
TGTGCCAGCTCACCACCGACGACAGTTACAATGGTGCAGTTCTTC
>.|TRBV2|TRBD1|TRBJ1-2
CASRDRVGYTF
TGTGCCAGCAGGGACAGGGTTGGCTACACCTTC
>.|TRBV6-5|.|TRBJ1-1
CASRPREVGTEAFF
TGTGCCAGCAGACCCAGGGAGGTTGGCACTGAAGCTTTCTTT
>.|TRBV11-3|.|TRBJ2-1
CASSSTGTSLRGQFF
TGTGCCAGCAGCTCTACCGGGACTTCCTTAAGGGGGCAGTTCTTC
>.|TRBV4-1|TRBD2|TRBJ2-1
CASSQDGLALNEQFF
TGCGCCAGCAGCCAAGATGGACTAGCACTGAATGAGCAGTTCTTC
>.|TRBV19|TRBD2|TRBJ2-3
CASSITSGGGDTQYF
TGTGCCAGTAGTATAACTAGCGGCGGCGGGGATACGCAGTATTTT
>.|TRBV10-3|TRBD1|TRBJ2-2
CAISERRGQGELTGELFF
TGTGCCATCAGTGAGAGACGTGGACAGGGGGAATTGACCGGGGAGCTGTTTTTT
>.|TRBV18|.|TRBJ2-7
CASSPSIFDSSYEQYF
TGTGCCAGCTCACCCTCTATCTTTGACTCCTCCTACGAGCAGTACTTC
>once|TRBV11-2|TRBD2|TRBJ2-1
CASSLDGLARGEQFF
TGTGCCAGCAGCTTAGACGGACTAGCGAGAGGTGAGCAGTTCTTC
>.|TRBV5-5|.|TRBJ2-7
CASSSIRGDEQYF
TGTGCCAGTAGCTCAATTAGGGGTGACGAGCAGTACTTC
>once|TRBV5-6|TRBD1|TRBJ2-2
CASSLERRTGGTGELFF
TGTGCCAGCAGCTTGGAACGGAGGACAGGGGGGACCGGGGAGCTGTTTTTT
>.|TRBV5-1|TRBD2|TRBJ2-3
CASSHEGGPSTDTQYF
TGCGCCAGCAGCCATGAGGGAGGGCCTAGCACAGATACGCAGTATTTT
>once|TRBV13|.|TRBJ1-6
CASSPETGGNSPLHF
TGTGCCAGCAGCCCAGAGACAGGCGGAAATTCACCCCTCCACTTT
>once|TRBV21-1|.|TRBJ2-2
CASSPGTSEWTGELFF
TGTGCCAGCAGCCCCGGGACTAGCGAATGGACCGGGGAGCTGTTTTTT
>.|TRBV7-2|TRBD2|TRBJ2-5
CASSPLASGSLGTQYF
TGTGCCAGCAGCCCCCTTGCTAGCGGGAGTTTGGGGACCCAGTACTTC
>.|TRBV19|.|TRBJ1-5
CASSGRSITQPQHF
TGTGCCAGTAGCGGGAGAAGTATTACACAGCCCCAGCATTTT
>.|TRBV18|TRBD1|TRBJ1-1
CASSPQGGRIAEAFF
TGTGCCAGCTCACCCCAGGGGGGACGGATCGCTGAAGCTTTCTTT
>.|TRBV6-5|.|TRBJ2-7
CASKLRGAYEQYF
TGTGCCAGCAAACTGCGGGGCGCCTACGAGCAGTACTTC
>.|TRBV5-1|TRBD1|TRBJ2-5
CASSEQGGRETQYF
TGCGCCAGCAGCGAACAGGGGGGTCGAGAGACCCAGTACTTC
>.|TRBV7-9|.|TRBJ1-3
CASANSGNTIYF
TGTGCCAGCGCGAACTCTGGAAACACCATATATTTT
>.|TRBV5-1|TRBD2|TRBJ2-5
CASSLLASGGALQETQYF
TGCGCCAGCAGCTTGTTGGCTAGCGGGGGGGCCCTCCAAGAGACCCAGTACTTC
>.|TRBV6-5|.|TRBJ2-2
CASSRGDWDTGELFF
TGTGCCAGCAGTCGCGGGGATTGGGACACCGGGGAGCTGTTTTTT
>.|TRBV4-3|.|TRBJ1-1
CASSQSAGDISPEAFF
TGCGCCAGCAGCCAATCGGCGGGGGACATCTCCCCTGAAGCTTTCTTT
>.|TRBV20-1|.|TRBJ2-1
CSASLDLAQFF
TGCAGTGCTAGTCTGGACTTGGCGCAGTTCTTC
>.|TRBV11-2|TRBD1|TRBJ1-1
CASSLALPGGTEAFF
TGTGCCAGCAGCTTAGCTCTGCCAGGGGGCACTGAAGCTTTCTTT
>.|TRBV28|.|TRBJ1-1
CASSIVSFGGQPALPLKTFF
TGTGCCAGCAGTATAGTTTCCTTCGGGGGGCAGCCCGCCCTGCCGCTGAAAACTTTCTTT
>.|TRBV4-3|TRBD2|TRBJ2-3
CASSLSGGGGDTQYF
TGCGCCAGCAGCCTTAGCGGGGGTGGTGGAGATACGCAGTATTTT
>once|TRBV6-2/TRBV6-3|.|TRBJ2-5
CASSYGLARQYQETQYF
TGTGCCAGCAGTTACGGGCTAGCGAGGCAGTACCAAGAGACCCAGTACTTC
>.|TRBV7-9|TRBD2|TRBJ2-5
CASSPRLAGEETQYF
TGTGCCAGCAGCCCGAGACTAGCGGGAGAAGAGACCCAGTACTTC
>.|TRBV10-3|.|TRBJ1-1
CAISESKGGTEAFF
TGTGCCATCAGTGAGAGTAAGGGAGGCACTGAAGCTTTCTTT
>.|TRBV29-1|TRBD1|TRBJ1-2
CSAEQGIGYGYTF
TGCAGCGCCGAACAGGGGATTGGCTATGGCTACACCTTC
>.|TRBV10-2|TRBD1|TRBJ1-2
CASRDRDRGRGYTF
TGCGCCAGCAGGGATAGGGACAGGGGGCGAGGCTACACCTTC
>.|TRBV7-9|TRBD1|TRBJ2-7
CASSLIGGQGASYEQYF
TGTGCCAGCAGCTTAATAGGGGGACAGGGGGCCTCCTACGAGCAGTACTTC
>.|TRBV2|.|TRBJ1-3
CASSEGGSPVVTIYF
TGTGCCAGCAGTGAGGGAGGATCCCCTGTTGTCACCATATATTTT
>.|TRBV7-8|.|TRBJ1-3
CASSFRRDPSGNTIYF
TGTGCCAGCAGCTTTAGGCGGGACCCTTCTGGAAACACCATATATTTT
>.|TRBV11-2|TRBD1|TRBJ1-6
CASSLIIGQGPYNSPLHF
TGTGCCAGCAGCTTAATTATTGGACAGGGCCCCTATAATTCACCCCTCCACTTT
>.|TRBV5-1|.|TRBJ2-5
CASSFPEETQYF
TGCGCCAGCAGCTTCCCCGAGGAGACCCAGTACTTC
>.|TRBV29-1|TRBD1|TRBJ1-6
CSVVEVQGVGRSYNSPLHF
TGCAGCGTTGTTGAGGTCCAGGGGGTGGGAAGGTCCTATAATTCACCCCTCCACTTT